One sample yielded the 18 T cell receptor beta chains listed below, sequenced in a study of regulatory T cells in long-lasting Graves disease. Time point defined: newly diagnosed GD, antithyroid drugs for less than 3 months. PBMCs provided the RNA from which the TCR library was made. According to the study, TCR beta libraries were built with iRepertoire HTBI primers and CDR3-region Arm-PCR. MiXCR, applied by TCRdb to the multiplex PCR reads, yields one record per CDR3 protein. This sample carries more than 350,000 distinct CDR3 sequences, about 15% of them seen once, and the ten largest clones take 16%. These data were also reused for a study on T cells in Graves' hyperthyroidism and ophthalmopathy.

The material sequenced was peripheral blood mononuclear cells (PBMCs), taken at new diagnosis, from a patient treated with antithyroid drugs. These receptors came from a woman younger than 45 with Graves disease.

This clonotype was seen only a few times. The rearrangement uses TRBV19 and TRBJ1-1; D is ambiguous. Germline V lookup: CDR1 LNHDA, CDR2 SQIVND (reference sequence). CDR3 length equals 12 residues. Trimming removed 1 base at V and 7 bases at J, with 7 bases between. CDR3 region: CASSIGRGEAFF. The CDR3 nucleotides read TGTGCCAGTAGTATAGGACGGGGTGAAGCTTTCTTT.

This clonotype was counted ten times or more. V is TRBV27 and J is TRBJ1-5; D ambiguous. The CDR3 runs 15 residues. CDR1 and CDR2 (germline): MNHEY, SMNVEV (reference sequence). V was clipped by 5 bases and J by 11 bases, with 22 bases between them. The CDR3 spells CASSPEGGGMGAQHF. As DNA, the CDR3 is TGTGCCAGCAGTCCGGAGGGCGGAGGTATGGGAGCCCAGCATTTT.

This clonotype appeared a single time. J is TRBJ2-1 and V is TRBV7-3, with 7 bases that match TRBD2. The CDR3 is made up of 13 amino acids. Germline values: CDR1 SGHTA, CDR2 FQGTGA. J was trimmed by 6 bases and V by 8 bases; bases with no gene match: 7. The CDR3, as DNA: TGTGCCAGCGGACGGGAGGACCTCAATGAGCAGTTCTTC. Residues: CASGREDLNEQFF.

In its sample, this clonotype was seen many times. This chain links TRBV13 with TRBJ2-7; D is unresolved. Germline-derived CDR1 and CDR2 are PRHDT and FYEKMQ (reference sequence). With 5 bases removed from V and 4 bases from J, the gap between germline ends came to 12 bases. CDR3 size: 13 residues. The CDR3 sequence is CASSHISEYEQYF. The CDR3, as DNA: TGTGCCAGCAGCCACATTTCCGAATACGAGCAGTACTTC.

This clonotype showed up many times. Germline is not matched at one junction end, which may reflect a read error. The gene calls are TRBV5-1 and TRBJ1-1; D ambiguous. CDR1 and CDR2 (germline): SGHRS, YFSETQ. The CDR3 has 18 amino acids. Here the CDR3 DNA reads TGTGCCAGCAGCTCATCCCCAGAAAAGGAGGCCCTGGGGACTGAAGCTTTCTTT. It is translated as CASSSSPEKEALGTEAFF. The full variable domain, in which reference TRBV5-1 and TRBJ1-1 provide the parts outside the CDR3, is KAGVTQTPRYLIKTRGQQVTLSCSPISGHRSVSWYQQTPGQGLQFLFEYFSETQRNKGNFPGRFSGRQFSNSRSEMNVSTLELGDSALYLCASSSSPEKEALGTEAFFGQGTRLTVV.

A remark on this clonotype: This sequence may be a read error, since a much larger clone differs from it by one base. The chain combines TRBV30 with TRBJ2-7; 8 bases fit TRBD2. The better agreement between TRBJ2-1 and the DNA end casts doubt on the J call. This CDR3 is built from 13 residues. Germline V gene lookup returns CDR1 GTSNPN and CDR2 SVGIG (reference sequence). The CDR3 bases are TGTGCCTGTAAACTAGCGGATGCCTACGAGCAGTTCTTC. It specifies CACKLADAYEQFF.

The chain links TRBV4-1 to TRBJ1-5, with D tentatively TRBD1 (5 bases). The V and J ends lost 5 bases and 7 bases respectively, with 15 bases between them. The CDR3 has 14 residues. Germline-derived CDR1 and CDR2 are MGHRA and YSYEKL. CDR3 nucleotides: TGCGCCAGCAGCACGCGTCTCGGGACCCAGCCCCAGCATTTT. This sequence encodes CASSTRLGTQPQHF.

This clonotype came up many times. The J gene is TRBJ2-7, the V gene TRBV20-1, with TRBD1 matching 9 bases. The CDR3 totals 19 residues. V lost 0 bases, J lost 2 bases, and 17 bases stayed unmatched. CDR1 DFQATT and CDR2 SNEGSKA come from the germline V gene (reference sequence). CDR3 DNA sequence: TGCAGTGCTAGAGACGAACTCCTTCACAGGGGGCTTGGGACCTACGAGCAGTACTTC. It translates to CSARDELLHRGLGTYEQYF.

This sequence joins TRBV28 and TRBJ2-3; tentatively, D is TRBD1 or TRBD2 (5 bases each). Germline V lookup: CDR1 MDHEN, CDR2 SYDVKM. The V and J ends lost 7 bases and 2 bases respectively, with 10 bases between them. The CDR3 has 13 amino acids. The CDR3 bases are TGTGCCAGCACTGGGACCCCCACAGATACGCAGTATTTT. Translated, it gives CASTGTPTDTQYF.

This clonotype appeared a few times. The chain links TRBV27 to TRBJ1-2; D is undetermined. There are 15 residues in the CDR3. CDR1 MNHEY and CDR2 SMNVEV come from the germline V gene (reference sequence). V was pared by 3 bases and J by 4 bases, with 15 bases between. The CDR3 DNA sequence: TGTGCCAGCAGTTTCGACCGCTACAAGCTCTATGGCTACACCTTC. Translation: CASSFDRYKLYGYTF.

The chain joins TRBV28 to TRBJ2-7; 7 positions agree with TRBD2. Unmatched junction bases numbered 16, after V lost 1 base and J lost 10 bases. CDR1 MDHEN and CDR2 SYDVKM come from the germline V gene. This CDR3 contains 16 residues. CDR3 DNA: TGTGCCAGCAGTTTATTACCGGGGGGTGCCCCGACGCCCCAGTACTTC. It specifies CASSLLPGGAPTPQYF.

This clonotype was counted at least ten times. The J gene is TRBJ2-5, the V gene TRBV11-2, with a tentative D call TRBD2 (5 bases). The CDR3 is made up of 15 amino acids. The V end was cut by 3 bases, the J end by 5 bases, with 16 bases between. From germline, CDR1 is SGHAT and CDR2 FQNNGV. Here the CDR3 reads CASSLSPGGMETQYF. In DNA, the CDR3 is TGTGCCAGCAGCTTGAGCCCCGGAGGTATGGAGACCCAGTACTTC.

The chain recombines TRBV7-9 with TRBJ2-1, with TRBD2 identical over 9 bases. Trimming took 6 bases from V and 0 from J; bases not matched to a gene: 6. Germline assignment: CDR1 SEHNR and CDR2 FQNEAQ (reference sequence). The CDR3 consists of 16 residues. CDR3 sequence reads: CASSSSGASSYNEQFF. CDR3 bases: TGTGCCAGCAGTTCTAGCGGGGCTAGCTCCTACAATGAGCAGTTCTTC.

This clonotype showed up just once. A much larger clone lies a single base off, so this may be a read error. The rearrangement links TRBV13 to TRBJ2-7, with D perhaps TRBD2 (6 bases). With the DNA end fitting TRBJ2-1 better, the J assignment may be wrong. There are 14 residues in the CDR3. CDR1 is PRHDT, CDR2 FYEKMQ, per germline (reference sequence). CDR3 amino acids: CASSHALAPYEQFF. The CDR3 nucleotides are TGTGCCAGCAGTCATGCACTAGCCCCCTACGAGCAGTTCTTC.

This clonotype was seen more than once but under ten times. This chain connects TRBV3-1 to TRBJ2-1, with D uncertain. Germline CDR1 LGHDT, CDR2 YNNKEL (reference sequence). This CDR3 has 12 residues. V was trimmed by 3 bases and J by 6 bases, leaving 6 bases between them. The CDR3 nucleotides are TGTGCCAGCAGCCAGGAAAGCAATGAGCAGTTCTTC. It codes for CASSQESNEQFF.

Details on this clonotype: Just one base apart from a much larger clone, this may be a read error. As DNA, the CDR3 is TGTGCCAGCAGTTCACTAGCGGGAGGGGACAATGAGCAGTCCTTC. It codes for CASSSLAGGDNEQSF. This chain uses TRBV27 with TRBJ2-5; 13 nucleotides match TRBD2. There are 15 residues in the CDR3. Germline V gene lookup returns CDR1 MNHEY and CDR2 SMNVEV (reference sequence).

This clonotype has a count of ten or more. V is TRBV7-9 and J is TRBJ2-5, with 8 bases lining up with TRBD1. V trimming: 7 bases; J trimming: 4 bases; junction bases outside the gene matches: 8. The CDR3 is 14 residues long. CDR1 and CDR2 (germline): SEHNR, FQNEAQ (reference sequence). CDR3 region: CASTSGTGRETQYF. The CDR3 DNA sequence: TGTGCCAGCACCTCCGGGACAGGTAGAGAGACCCAGTACTTC.

This clonotype occurred many times. The chain joins TRBV6-1 to TRBJ2-1; TRBD2 agrees at 8 bases. The ends lost 7 bases at V and 8 bases at J; junction bases unmatched: 13. This CDR3 has 15 residues. Germline assignment: CDR1 MNHNS and CDR2 SASEGT. CDR3 DNA: TGTGCCAGCACCCAAAGCGGGAGTGGTAAGGATGAGCAGTTCTTC. Residues: CASTQSGSGKDEQFF.